Listed below are T cell receptor beta chains from one sample, sequenced in a study of radiation and T cells in renal cell carcinoma. Clones were sequenced by immunoSEQ multiplex PCR, and TCRdb holds only the in-frame ones, with some missing. Of about 88,000 clones listed, approximately 86% are singletons. Material: blood, obtained from a patient whose treatment included radiotherapy and nephrectomy. The receptors derive from a man in his fifties or sixties with renal cell carcinoma. The CDR3 runs from the conserved cysteine through the conserved F or W. D genes are given only for firm matches.

TRBD1 TRBJ1-2 TRBV29-1 CSVEGQGARWNYGYTF
TRBD2 TRBJ2-7 TRBV27 CASRGKLQRLAGGYEQYF
. TRBJ2-2 TRBV2 CASSGAGLTGELFF
TRBD1 TRBJ1-2 TRBV2 CASGRDRLGYTF
TRBD2 TRBJ2-1 TRBV6-4 CASSDGGTTYNEQFF
TRBD1 TRBJ2-7 TRBV15 CATSSHLPRGLEQYF
. TRBJ2-3 TRBV11-1 CASSTTGFTDTQYF
TRBD2 TRBJ2-7 TRBV2 CASRASGSSYEQYF
TRBD1 TRBJ1-1 TRBV27 CASSSLFRDSMNTEAFF
. TRBJ2-3 TRBV4-2 CASSQGGDTDTQYF
. TRBJ2-1 TRBV6-1 CASSTRSYNEQFF
. TRBJ2-1 TRBV5-6 CASSLGRGEEQFF
. TRBJ2-2 TRBV4-3 CASSHGTMGGELFF
. TRBJ1-1 TRBV5-1 CASSLGTMNTEAFF
. TRBJ1-4 TRBV19 CASSTGSFTNEKLFF
. TRBJ1-2 TRBV18 CASSPPSQPGYTF
TRBD1 TRBJ2-1 TRBV2 CASSLESWDSLYNEQFF
TRBD1 TRBJ2-1 TRBV25-1 CASSEPETGGREQFF
TRBD2 TRBJ2-7 TRBV9 CASSASGTSGAYEQYF
TRBD1 TRBJ1-1 TRBV6-5 CASSYNRGGTEAFF
. TRBJ1-1 TRBV6-1 CASASVGYTEAFF
TRBD2 TRBJ2-7 TRBV4-2 CASSQAGLAENGREQYF
TRBD2 TRBJ2-7 TRBV27 CASSYSSGDYEQYF
TRBD1 TRBJ1-2 TRBV4-1 CASSQDTGGSSPNGYTF
TRBD2 TRBJ2-7 TRBV29-1 CSVASGSFYEQYF
. TRBJ2-7 TRBV6-5 CASTETGEQYF
TRBD1 TRBJ2-1 TRBV5-1 CASRGRDRGYNEQFF
. TRBJ2-7 TRBV10-3 CAISDYSSMGEQYF
. TRBJ1-2 TRBV14 CASSQINYGYTF
. TRBJ2-5 TRBV30 CAWSRGNQETQYF
. TRBJ1-3 TRBV6-1 CASSLQAVSGNTIYF
TRBD1 TRBJ1-2 TRBV18 CASSPGQVNYGYTF
TRBD1 TRBJ1-2 TRBV28 CASSSQGGYGYTF
. TRBJ2-2 TRBV19 CASSIGPGGPNTGELFF
. TRBJ2-7 TRBV11-2 CASSIRETYYEQYF
. TRBJ1-1 TRBV27 CASSFHGPTEAFF
TRBD1 TRBJ2-7 TRBV5-4 CASMAWTGGDEQYF
. TRBJ2-2 TRBV5-1 CASSPGAANTGELFF
. TRBJ2-7 TRBV6-5 CASSSRTDLSEQYF
. TRBJ1-3 TRBV30 CAWSLGDQNTIYF
TRBD1 TRBJ2-7 TRBV10-3 CAISDVGQGTWGEQYF
TRBD1 TRBJ2-2 TRBV9 CASSGPGQGAVFTGELFF
. TRBJ1-5 TRBV6-5 CASSRDLGINQPQHF
TRBD1 TRBJ1-5 TRBV7-9 CASSQQGDQPQHF
. TRBJ1-3 TRBV5-1 CASSLLSPSSGNTIYF
. TRBJ2-2 TRBV7-7 CASSLDGSLGELFF
. TRBJ2-7 TRBV2 CASSSRLRGEQYF
. TRBJ2-3 TRBV6-1 CAGVGGRYTDTQYF
. TRBJ2-3 TRBV7-9 CASSLGPVSTDTQYF
TRBD1 TRBJ2-5 TRBV5-4 CASGQTGDETQYF
. TRBJ1-2 TRBV7-2 CASSLGGISNYGYTF
. TRBJ1-5 TRBV30 CAWSVRGNQPQHF
. TRBJ2-1 TRBV29-1 CSVLGRTYNEQFF
. TRBJ1-1 TRBV7-2 CASSLVRGTTEAFF
. TRBJ1-2 TRBV5-1 CASSRTGDGYTF
. TRBJ2-3 TRBV18 CASSPPAQGSTDTQYF
. TRBJ2-7 TRBV10-3 CAISEGTGGEQYF
TRBD2 TRBJ2-2 TRBV4-2 CASSQGSSGGPGELFF
TRBD2 TRBJ2-1 TRBV10-1 CASSGGGRLDKGHYEQFF
. TRBJ1-5 TRBV27 CASSLGGLKPQHF